This T cell receptor beta chain comes out of a study of shared clonotypes between healthy human individuals. Study at large: Three plates were used per donor for CD4 naive, three for CD4 memory, two for CD8 naive and one for CD8 memory. Study-wide findings and caveats: On the whole, naive subsets had larger estimated richness than memory subsets had. Rarefaction showed that sequencing of sorted subsets was incomplete (despite large depth).

A word on this clone: As yet, its antigen is unknown.

In the original analysis: Filtering differed because ImmunoSEQ produced junction-only sequences that carried no quality scores. TCRdb's table, derived via immunoSEQ multiplex PCR, lists solely in-frame clones and lacks some. V and J calls and clone size are as listed in that table; D and trimming were resolved from the DNA. The table includes about 2.4 million clones, 93% detected once. Germline V lookup: CDR1 MNHNS, CDR2 SASEGT. J gave up 5 bases and V 3 bases, and 11 bases lay outside the gene matches. CDR3 length: 16 amino acids. The V gene is TRBV6-1, the J gene TRBJ2-5, with 8 bases aligning to TRBD2. The TCR sequence derives from a man between 18 and 35 years old in good health. Some clones in this sample may be carry-over from other donors' samples. The sequenced material came from naive CD4+ T cells from PBMCs. Subset given: CD45RA+ positively selected. This chain's CDR3 is CASSEVSGGGWETQYF. Written as DNA, the CDR3 is TGTGCCAGCAGTGAGGTCAGCGGGGGAGGCTGGGAGACCCAGTACTTC.